This is a list of T cell receptor beta chains from one sample in a study of T cell responses to AZD1222 COVID-19 vaccine. Data came from immunoSEQ multiplex PCR; TCRdb stores just in-frame clones and leaves some out. The sample holds 130,000 to 150,000 clones, approximately 89% seen once. The sequences come from peripheral blood, collected 28 days after the second AZD1222 dose. The receptors shown here come from an adult who received the AZD1222 COVID-19 vaccine. CDR3s include the opening cysteine and the closing phenylalanine or tryptophan. The order of the fields is CDR3 protein, CDR3 DNA, J gene, V gene, D gene, clone size. The D gene is left open where the match is weak. The size of a clone is reported for some rows only, either as once, few or many, or as a class for expanded clones.

CASSQGPQGPLAKNIQYF,TGCGCCAGCAGCCAAGGACCGCAGGGACCGCTAGCCAAAAACATTCAGTACTTC,TRBJ2-4,TRBV4-1,NA,NA
CASRDTGVTEAFF,TGTGCCAGCAGAGACACAGGGGTCACTGAAGCTTTCTTT,TRBJ1-1,TRBV2,TRBD1,NA
CATSRGIGDSEKLFF,TGTGCCACCAGCAGAGGAATTGGGGACAGTGAAAAACTGTTTTTT,TRBJ1-4,TRBV15,TRBD1,once
CASSIEVYGQGIYGYTF,TGTGCCAGTAGTATAGAAGTTTATGGACAGGGGATCTATGGCTACACCTTC,TRBJ1-2,TRBV19,TRBD1,few
CASSLGGRGRTNTEAFF,TGTGCCAGCAGCTTAGGAGGCAGGGGCCGCACGAACACTGAAGCTTTCTTT,TRBJ1-1,TRBV7-8,NA,NA
CASSPGTGDQPQHF,TGTGCCAGCTCGCCCGGGACAGGGGACCAGCCCCAGCATTTT,TRBJ1-5,TRBV18,TRBD1,NA
CASSSGTSGYEQYF,TGTGCCAGCAGTTCCGGGACATCCGGCTACGAGCAGTACTTC,TRBJ2-7,TRBV27,NA,NA
CASVQEIATNEKLFF,TGTGCCAGCGTTCAGGAGATTGCAACTAATGAAAAACTGTTTTTT,TRBJ1-4,TRBV6-5,NA,NA
CASSLGPSGRQETQYF,TGTGCCAGCAGCTTAGGCCCTAGCGGGCGTCAAGAGACCCAGTACTTC,TRBJ2-5,TRBV13,TRBD2,NA
CATSDPAGSEQYF,TGTGCCACCAGTGATCCAGCGGGGTCCGAGCAGTACTTC,TRBJ2-7,TRBV24-1,TRBD2,NA